A selection of T cell receptor beta chains follows, all from one sample in a study of cytomegalovirus exposure and HLA in healthy donors. Using immunoSEQ multiplex PCR, the repertoire was profiled, and TCRdb retains in-frame clones only, with some absent. Altogether some 170,000 clones are present, 77% being singletons, with the ten largest covering approximately 3.7%. Sequencing was carried out using PBMCs. The receptors stem from a man between 25 and 39 years old in good health and CMV-seropositive. Both conserved end residues are part of each CDR3. The D gene is left open where the match is weak. The size of a clone is reported for some rows only, either as once, few or many, or as a class for expanded clones.

clone_size: -
v_call: TRBV7-9
j_call: TRBJ2-1
d_call: TRBD2
cdr3_nt: TGTGCCAGCAGCTCCACTAGCGGGGGGGCCGCCAATGAGCAGTTCTTC
cdr3_aa: CASSSTSGGAANEQFF

clone_size: -
v_call: TRBV5-5
j_call: TRBJ1-5
d_call: TRBD1
cdr3_nt: TGTGCCAGCAGGGAGGACAGGGGGGGGCAGCCCCAGCATTTT
cdr3_aa: CASREDRGGQPQHF

clone_size: -
v_call: TRBV6-1
j_call: TRBJ1-4
d_call: -
cdr3_nt: TGTGCCAGCAGGAGGGCCCAAGGAAGTGAAAAACTGTTTTTT
cdr3_aa: CASRRAQGSEKLFF

clone_size: -
v_call: TRBV5-6
j_call: TRBJ2-5
d_call: -
cdr3_nt: TGTGCCAGCAGCCTGGGCCCTGGGAGGATGGTGGAGACCCAGTACTTC
cdr3_aa: CASSLGPGRMVETQYF

clone_size: once
v_call: TRBV10-1
j_call: TRBJ2-4
d_call: TRBD2
cdr3_nt: TGCGCCAGCAGCGCCGGGGGGGCGGGTAACATTCAGTACTTC
cdr3_aa: CASSAGGAGNIQYF

clone_size: -
v_call: TRBV5-1
j_call: TRBJ1-4
d_call: -
cdr3_nt: TGCGCCAGCTCAGGGGTCCCTAATGAAAAACTGTTTTTT
cdr3_aa: CASSGVPNEKLFF

clone_size: -
v_call: TRBV9
j_call: TRBJ2-7
d_call: TRBD2
cdr3_nt: TGTGCCAGCAGCGTAGTAGGGACTAGCGGCTACGAGCAGTACTTC
cdr3_aa: CASSVVGTSGYEQYF

clone_size: once
v_call: TRBV30
j_call: TRBJ2-5
d_call: -
cdr3_nt: TGTGCCTGGGCGGAGGCGAATCAAGAGACCCAGTACTTC
cdr3_aa: CAWAEANQETQYF

clone_size: -
v_call: TRBV9
j_call: TRBJ2-2
d_call: -
cdr3_nt: TGTGCCAGCAGCCCGCAGCCGGACAGGAACACCGGGGAGCTGTTTTTT
cdr3_aa: CASSPQPDRNTGELFF

clone_size: few
v_call: TRBV5-1
j_call: TRBJ2-7
d_call: -
cdr3_nt: TGCGCCAGCAGCTTGGCGGGGAGGTTTCACGAGCAGTACTTC
cdr3_aa: CASSLAGRFHEQYF

clone_size: -
v_call: TRBV6-1
j_call: TRBJ1-1
d_call: TRBD1
cdr3_nt: TGTGCCAGCAGTCTAGACAGGGCGAACACTGAAGCTTTCTTT
cdr3_aa: CASSLDRANTEAFF

clone_size: -
v_call: TRBV4-1
j_call: TRBJ1-1
d_call: TRBD1
cdr3_nt: TGCGCCAGCAGCCAATCGGTTGTCAGGGGGCCAGGCACTGAAGCTTTCTTT
cdr3_aa: CASSQSVVRGPGTEAFF

clone_size: -
v_call: TRBV5-1
j_call: TRBJ2-3
d_call: -
cdr3_nt: TGCGCCAGCAAAGCTAGCACAGATACGCAGTATTTT
cdr3_aa: CASKASTDTQYF

clone_size: -
v_call: TRBV10-3
j_call: TRBJ1-2
d_call: -
cdr3_nt: TGTGCCATCAGTGAGGAGAGGCTTGGCGGTAACTATGGCTACACCTTC
cdr3_aa: CAISEERLGGNYGYTF

clone_size: few
v_call: TRBV7-3
j_call: TRBJ2-1
d_call: -
cdr3_nt: TGTGCCAGCAGCTTGTTTTCCGGGAATGAGCAGTTCTTC
cdr3_aa: CASSLFSGNEQFF

clone_size: once
v_call: TRBV19
j_call: TRBJ1-2
d_call: -
cdr3_nt: TGTGCCAGTAGTAGACGGGGATTCTATGGCTACACCTTC
cdr3_aa: CASSRRGFYGYTF

clone_size: -
v_call: TRBV5-4
j_call: TRBJ2-3
d_call: -
cdr3_nt: TGTGCCAGCAGCCCTACCACAGATACGCAGTATTTT
cdr3_aa: CASSPTTDTQYF

clone_size: -
v_call: TRBV7-2
j_call: TRBJ2-7
d_call: TRBD1
cdr3_nt: TGTGCCAGCAGCTTAAGGGGGCCCGAGCAGTACTTC
cdr3_aa: CASSLRGPEQYF

clone_size: few
v_call: TRBV10-1
j_call: TRBJ2-3
d_call: TRBD2
cdr3_nt: TGCGCCAGCTCCACCGTTCGACTAGCGGGGGGCACAGATACGCAGTATTTT
cdr3_aa: CASSTVRLAGGTDTQYF

clone_size: once
v_call: TRBV28
j_call: TRBJ1-2
d_call: -
cdr3_nt: TGTGCCAGCAGTCTCCGGGACATCTATGGCTACACCTTC
cdr3_aa: CASSLRDIYGYTF

clone_size: -
v_call: TRBV25-1
j_call: TRBJ2-5
d_call: -
cdr3_nt: TGTGCCAGCAGTGGATCCGGAGGGACTGGAGAGACCCAGTACTTC
cdr3_aa: CASSGSGGTGETQYF

clone_size: -
v_call: TRBV4-1
j_call: TRBJ2-2
d_call: TRBD2
cdr3_nt: TGCGCCAGCAGCCATCCTCTAGCGGGGGGGCCCACCGGGGAGCTGTTTTTT
cdr3_aa: CASSHPLAGGPTGELFF

clone_size: -
v_call: TRBV6-5
j_call: TRBJ1-5
d_call: TRBD1
cdr3_nt: TGTGCCAGCAGGGAGACAGGGATCCATCAGCCCCAGCATTTT
cdr3_aa: CASRETGIHQPQHF

clone_size: once
v_call: TRBV28
j_call: TRBJ2-7
d_call: TRBD1
cdr3_nt: TGTGCCAGCATTCTGACAGGGGGAACCTACGAGCAGTACTTC
cdr3_aa: CASILTGGTYEQYF

clone_size: -
v_call: TRBV7-2
j_call: TRBJ2-5
d_call: -
cdr3_nt: TGTGCCAGCAGCTTAGAACTCTACCAAGAGACCCAGTACTTC
cdr3_aa: CASSLELYQETQYF

clone_size: -
v_call: TRBV5-1
j_call: TRBJ2-5
d_call: TRBD2
cdr3_nt: TGCGCCAGCAGCTTTGGGACTAGCGGGGGATTCCAAGAGACCCAGTACTTC
cdr3_aa: CASSFGTSGGFQETQYF

clone_size: once
v_call: TRBV28
j_call: TRBJ1-1
d_call: TRBD1
cdr3_nt: TGTGCCAGCACCATAGGACAGGGGACCACTGAAGCTTTCTTT
cdr3_aa: CASTIGQGTTEAFF

clone_size: -
v_call: TRBV7-3
j_call: TRBJ2-1
d_call: -
cdr3_nt: TGTGCCAGCAGCTTAATGTCGGGGGTGGGCAATGAGCAGTTCTTC
cdr3_aa: CASSLMSGVGNEQFF

clone_size: -
v_call: TRBV9
j_call: TRBJ2-1
d_call: TRBD2
cdr3_nt: TGTGCCAGCAGCTCCAGCCCCCGCGGGGGGGCGGGTAGGTCCTACAATGAGCAGTTCTTC
cdr3_aa: CASSSSPRGGAGRSYNEQFF

clone_size: -
v_call: TRBV7-3
j_call: TRBJ2-7
d_call: -
cdr3_nt: TGTGCCAGCAGCTTAAGTCCAGGGGATTATCGCGAGCAGTACTTC
cdr3_aa: CASSLSPGDYREQYF

clone_size: -
v_call: TRBV5-1
j_call: TRBJ2-7
d_call: TRBD2
cdr3_nt: TGCGCCAGCAGCTCCGGGACGGGAGGGGAGCAGTACTTC
cdr3_aa: CASSSGTGGEQYF

clone_size: -
v_call: TRBV6-1
j_call: TRBJ1-1
d_call: -
cdr3_nt: TGTGCCAGCAGTGACAGGGGAGTCACTGAAGCTTTCTTT
cdr3_aa: CASSDRGVTEAFF

clone_size: few
v_call: TRBV5-1
j_call: TRBJ2-7
d_call: -
cdr3_nt: TGCGCCAGCAGCTTGGTGGGGCCTAGCTACGAGCAGTACTTC
cdr3_aa: CASSLVGPSYEQYF

clone_size: -
v_call: TRBV6-6
j_call: TRBJ2-7
d_call: -
cdr3_nt: TGTGCCAGCAGTTACTCGGGGGGACAGTACGAGCAGTACTTC
cdr3_aa: CASSYSGGQYEQYF

clone_size: -
v_call: TRBV7-7
j_call: TRBJ2-2
d_call: TRBD1
cdr3_nt: TGTGCCAGCAGCTTTACAGGGGGCGGGGAGCTGTTTTTT
cdr3_aa: CASSFTGGGELFF

clone_size: -
v_call: TRBV28
j_call: TRBJ2-3
d_call: -
cdr3_nt: TGTGCCAGCAGTTTTTCGAACATCCAGTATTTT
cdr3_aa: CASSFSNIQYF

clone_size: few
v_call: TRBV9
j_call: TRBJ2-3
d_call: -
cdr3_nt: TGTGCCAGCAGCGTAGGTTCAGGGGGGGATACGCAGTATTTT
cdr3_aa: CASSVGSGGDTQYF

clone_size: -
v_call: TRBV19
j_call: TRBJ2-2
d_call: -
cdr3_nt: TGTGCCAGTAGTATAAATGAGGGGGAGCTGTTTTTT
cdr3_aa: CASSINEGELFF

clone_size: -
v_call: TRBV7-3
j_call: TRBJ2-1
d_call: TRBD2
cdr3_nt: TGTGCCAGCAGCTCGGGGGGGCCTCGGAGCTCCTACAATGAGCAGTTCTTC
cdr3_aa: CASSSGGPRSSYNEQFF

clone_size: -
v_call: TRBV5-1
j_call: TRBJ1-1
d_call: TRBD1
cdr3_nt: TGCGCCAGCAGCACCGGACAGGGAGGTTCGAACACTGAAGCTTTCTTT
cdr3_aa: CASSTGQGGSNTEAFF

clone_size: few
v_call: TRBV9
j_call: TRBJ2-7
d_call: TRBD1
cdr3_nt: TGTGCCAGCAGCTACTTCCGGGACAGAGCCTACGAGCAGTACTTC
cdr3_aa: CASSYFRDRAYEQYF

clone_size: -
v_call: TRBV4-1
j_call: TRBJ2-1
d_call: TRBD1
cdr3_nt: TGCGCCAGCAGCCAATTCACCGGGACAGGGGGCCCCTACAATGAGCAGTTCTTC
cdr3_aa: CASSQFTGTGGPYNEQFF